Following are 8 T cell receptor beta chains from one sample sequenced in a study of cytomegalovirus exposure and HLA in healthy donors. The study ran its PCR with 60 Vbeta and 13 Jbeta primers. Clones were read by immunoSEQ multiplex PCR, and TCRdb kept only the in-frame ones, dropping some. Of 150,000 to 200,000 clones listed, around 80% are singletons. Sequencing used PBMCs. The receptors were sampled from a woman between 45 and 60 years old in good health and CMV-seropositive.

This chain links TRBV2 with TRBJ1-1; possible D gene TRBD1, 6 bases. Germline assignment: CDR1 SNHLY and CDR2 FYNNEI. Trimming stripped 2 bases from V and 4 bases from J, with 11 bases between. This CDR3 spans 14 amino acids. Here the CDR3 reads CASSELRGGTEAFF. The CDR3 DNA reads as TGTGCCAGCAGTGAATTGAGAGGGGGCACTGAAGCTTTCTTT.

This chain joins TRBV28 and TRBJ1-1, with TRBD1 identical over 7 bases. Germline assignment: CDR1 MDHEN and CDR2 SYDVKM. The trim removed 5 bases at V and 5 bases at J, leaving 8 bases unmatched. The CDR3 is made up of 14 amino acids. The CDR3 loop is CASSPPTGETEAFF. Here the CDR3 DNA reads TGTGCCAGCAGTCCCCCTACAGGGGAAACTGAAGCTTTCTTT.

The J gene is TRBJ2-7, the V gene TRBV6-5; 11 positions match TRBD2. The J segment lost 7 bases and the V segment lost 0 bases, leaving 5 bases of the junction unmatched. From germline, CDR1 is MNHEY and CDR2 SVGAGI. The CDR3 has 15 amino acids. In nucleotides, the CDR3 is TGTGCCAGCAGTTACTCACTAGCGGGGGTGGCAGAGCAGTACTTC. Translated, it gives CASSYSLAGVAEQYF.

J is TRBJ1-4 and V is TRBV7-9, with 7 bases aligning to TRBD1. CDR1 SEHNR and CDR2 FQNEAQ come from the germline V gene (reference sequence). The CDR3 is 15 residues long. Losses at the gene ends were 2 bases for V and 8 bases for J; bases not matched to a gene: 8. The CDR3 bases are TGTGCCAGCAGCTTACCGAGACAGGGTGGAGAAAAACTGTTTTTT. Translation gives CASSLPRQGGEKLFF.

The table lists this clone with a few counts. The chain recombines TRBV6-5 with TRBJ2-7; 8 bases fit TRBD1. Looked up from germline, CDR1 is MNHEY and CDR2 is SVGAGI. After removal of 6 bases from V and 2 bases from J, the junction contained 6 bases not matched to a gene. This CDR3 spans 14 amino acids. In nucleotides, the CDR3 is TGTGCCAGCAGCCGCGGACAGGGTCCCTACGAGCAGTACTTC. As protein: CASSRGQGPYEQYF.

This chain joins TRBV6-5 and TRBJ1-2; tentative D call: TRBD1 (6 bases). V was trimmed by 8 bases and J by 6 bases, leaving 13 bases between them. Germline V lookup: CDR1 MNHEY, CDR2 SVGAGI. The CDR3 is 12 residues long. This CDR3 reads CASGNQGNGYTF. CDR3 DNA: TGTGCCAGCGGAAATCAGGGGAATGGCTACACCTTC.

The chain recombines TRBV18 with TRBJ1-4, with D possibly being TRBD1 (5 bases). Germline V CDR1 and CDR2: KGHSH, LQKENI. The CDR3 is 17 amino acids. Deletions cut 5 bases from V and 4 bases from J, with 20 bases between. The CDR3 DNA reads TGTGCCAGCTCAACGGGGGTTGCCGGGGCGGATAATGAAAAACTGTTTTTT. This gives the protein CASSTGVAGADNEKLFF.

The chain combines TRBV7-2 with TRBJ1-1, with unresolved D. The CDR3 has 13 amino acids. CDR1 SGHTA and CDR2 FQGNSA come from the germline V gene. V dropped 4 bases and J dropped 1 base, with 7 bases sitting between them. CDR3 sequence (DNA): TGTGCCAGCAGCTCCCAGTCGAACACTGAAGCTTTCTTT. This gives the protein CASSSQSNTEAFF.